The present T cell receptor (beta chain) was sequenced within a study of regulatory T cells in long-lasting Graves disease (dated by TCRdb to about 2021). For the study in its entirety: In the newly diagnosed Graves' disease group, patients had been taking antithyroid drugs for less than 3 months. This study used TCR sequencing and RNA sequencing of peripheral blood to compare persistent Graves' disease patients against newly diagnosed Graves' disease patients. The study was registered as a clinical trial and conducted in China. A total of some 35 samples underwent TCR sequencing: some 13 from persistent and about 20 from newly diagnosed Graves' disease patients.

This clonotype was recorded at least ten times. There is no known antigen for this receptor. Base qualities are missing; no much larger clone stands one base away. Receptor amplification or capture employed multiplex PCR. TCRdb records Illumina HiSeq 4000 as the sequencer. CDR3 regions were amplified by Arm-PCR with iRepertoire HTBI primers to construct TCR beta libraries. Before sequencing, the PCR products underwent gel purification. As for the original processing: Across samples, about 64 TRBV and over 11 TRBJ segments were identified and used for gene usage analysis of CDR3 amino acid clonotypes. COPE and FqMerger were used to merge filtered high-quality paired reads into contigs. Contigs were aligned with BLAST to IMGT TRBV, TRBD and TRBJ reference genes, and CDR3 was defined per IMGT. Clonotypes above 0.1% frequency were classified as highly expanded clones. Shannon entropy was used to measure repertoire diversity, and the Gini coefficient was used to measure V-J evenness. Clonotypes shared by more than one individual were considered public. TCRdb cleaned the public reads at Q25 with fastp, built clones with MiXCR and kept in-frame beta chains. Rows are combined by CDR3 protein, so each entry shows the most common genes and DNA. The V and J calls and clone size are TCRdb's, not the authors'. A total of more than 450,000 distinct CDR3 sequences appear in this sample, around 15% of them only once. The ten largest clones represent less than 15% of the sample.

A distance of 13 bases separates the germline ends of V and J, which lose 5 bases and 2 bases respectively. For CDR1 and CDR2, the germline V gene lists SGHTA and FQGNSA. From its cysteine to its phenylalanine, the CDR3 spans 14 amino acids. Only CDR3 DNA is held: 42 bases, read in frame from base 1. In light of the paper, this sample's time point label describes: newly diagnosed GD, antithyroid drugs for less than 3 months. For both TCR sequencing and RNA sequencing, RNA was extracted from PBMCs using TRIzol. The diagnosis of Graves' disease followed American Thyroid Association guidelines. Patients were recruited from an endocrinology department in Xi'an, China. Each patient gave 9 to 10 milliliters of peripheral blood, collected in an EDTA anticoagulant tube. Ficoll Paque Plus density gradient separation was used to isolate PBMCs, and no further T cell sorting was performed. An Agilent 2100 Bioanalyzer and agarose gel were used to check RNA quality, and a NanoDrop 2000 was used to measure RNA concentration.

The study at large found these results: Compared with newly diagnosed patients, persistent Graves' disease patients had lower TCR Shannon entropy and fewer highly expanded clones, which suggests clonal expansion. Only the TCR beta chain was sequenced and analyzed. Preferential use of TRBV28, TRBJ1-2 and TRBJ2-5 was observed in persistent disease, whereas TRBV20-1 and TRBJ2-1 were favored in newly diagnosed disease. The study examined only peripheral blood because the primary lesion, thyroid tissue, could not be accessed. As a limitation, the authors acknowledged that the small sample size may reduce accuracy. More public clonotypes were shared among persistent patients (under 3,000) than among newly diagnosed patients (just under 1,000).

This sample also belongs to another study, concerning T cells in Graves' hyperthyroidism and ophthalmopathy. The other study reports the following: A patient counted as having stable Graves' hyperthyroidism if no progression to ophthalmopathy occurred over 18 months of follow-up. The hyperthyroidism patients were between 18 and 65 years old and newly diagnosed, with a disease duration of less than 2 months. Any patient with an uncontrolled infection, another autoimmune disease, pregnancy or lactation was excluded. Diagnoses were established on the basis of clinical symptoms, serum thyroxine and TRAb, thyroid ultrasound, and orbital computed tomography. For the first round of RT-PCR on the TCR CDR3, the HTBI primer set was used together with the Qiagen OneStep RT-PCR kit. Most expanded thyroid clonotypes (frequency above 0.001) were also found in blood, which suggests that blood repertoires may mirror thyroid immune responses. In cross-validation, a model built on a 13 V-J signature told ophthalmopathy apart from stable hyperthyroidism with under 90% sensitivity and approximately 81% specificity, and in testing the same model reached 80%/75%. In validation, the model predicted progression to ophthalmopathy a median of approximately 6.6 months before onset, with over 55% sensitivity and 72.22% specificity. TCR V-J signatures able to tell the groups apart were searched for in a discovery cohort of 95 or so patients, of whom about 40 had Graves' ophthalmopathy and roughly 57 had stable Graves' hyperthyroidism. Whether ophthalmopathy could be predicted prospectively was tested in an independent validation cohort made up of about 18 hyperthyroidism patients plus 17 patients who later progressed to ophthalmopathy. The 85 to 100 discovery patients were randomly split 7:3 into training and test sets. In addition, the study compared T-cell repertoires in thyroid tissue and in blood from a handful of Graves' hyperthyroidism patients. Once sampling was done, hyperthyroidism patients were given methimazole at a starting dose of 30 mg daily, whereas ophthalmopathy patients were given high-dose intravenous methylprednisolone. Libraries were constructed in a second round of multiplex PCR, after which size selection and purification were performed. Sequencing of the libraries was done on an Illumina HiSeq2000 using paired-end 100 bp reads. SOAPnuke was used to process the raw data, throwing out any read that contained adapters or uncalled bases, had a mean Phred below 15, or lacked an exact constant-primer or identifier match. High-quality paired reads were merged using COPE v1.2.5, and each unique nucleotide sequence was defined as a clonotype. MiTCR v1.1 was used to align the clonotypes against IMGT TRBV, TRBD and TRBJ reference segments. The analysis was restricted to V-J combinations with a frequency above 0.0001, which together covered 99.2% of the repertoires. A TCS score was defined as the ratio between F50 (clonal expansion) and ExV (chaos), using BLOSUM62-based TCRdist between CDR3 peptides within each V-J. Welch's t-statistics and random forest reduced roughly 500 V-J features to roughly 13, which were used in a naive Bayes classifier (R e1071). Sample size was not statistically predetermined, and investigators were not blinded to group allocation. TCR Vbeta CDR3 sequencing of roughly 140 peripheral blood samples (roughly 41 ophthalmopathy, approximately 80 hyperthyroidism and roughly 17 progressor patients) is reported in the paper.

Recombination linked TRBV7-2 to TRBJ2-7, with the D gene possibly TRBD1 or TRBD2, each one fitting 5 bases. This sequence was found in a man aged 40-50 years with Graves disease. Donor details come from another sample of the same person, matched by shared clones. Sample: peripheral blood mononuclear cells (PBMCs), taken at new diagnosis, from a patient treated with antithyroid drugs. The sequenced DNA: TGTGCCAGCAGCCCCCGGGACGGCACCTACGAGCAGTACTTC. Protein translation: CASSPRDGTYEQYF.